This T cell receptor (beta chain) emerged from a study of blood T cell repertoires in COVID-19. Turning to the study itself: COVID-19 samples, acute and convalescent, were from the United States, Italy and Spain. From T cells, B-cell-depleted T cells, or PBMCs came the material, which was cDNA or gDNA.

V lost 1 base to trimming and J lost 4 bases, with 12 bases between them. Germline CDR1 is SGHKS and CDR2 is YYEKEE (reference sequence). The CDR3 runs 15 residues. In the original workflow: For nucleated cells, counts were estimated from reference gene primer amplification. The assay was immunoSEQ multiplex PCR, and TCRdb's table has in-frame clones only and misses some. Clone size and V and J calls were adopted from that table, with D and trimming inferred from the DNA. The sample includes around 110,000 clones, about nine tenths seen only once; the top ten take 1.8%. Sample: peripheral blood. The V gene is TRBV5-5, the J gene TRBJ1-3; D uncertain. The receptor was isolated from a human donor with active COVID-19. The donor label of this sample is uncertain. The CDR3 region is CASSLLESLGNTIYF. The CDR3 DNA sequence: TGTGCCAGCAGCTTGCTAGAATCTCTGGGAAACACCATATATTTT. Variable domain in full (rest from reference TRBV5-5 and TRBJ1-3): DAGVTQSPTHLIKTRGQQVTLRCSPISGHKSVSWYQQVLGQGPQFIFQYYEKEERGRGNFPDRFSARQFPNYSSELNVNALLLGDSALYLCASSLLESLGNTIYFGEGSWLTVV.